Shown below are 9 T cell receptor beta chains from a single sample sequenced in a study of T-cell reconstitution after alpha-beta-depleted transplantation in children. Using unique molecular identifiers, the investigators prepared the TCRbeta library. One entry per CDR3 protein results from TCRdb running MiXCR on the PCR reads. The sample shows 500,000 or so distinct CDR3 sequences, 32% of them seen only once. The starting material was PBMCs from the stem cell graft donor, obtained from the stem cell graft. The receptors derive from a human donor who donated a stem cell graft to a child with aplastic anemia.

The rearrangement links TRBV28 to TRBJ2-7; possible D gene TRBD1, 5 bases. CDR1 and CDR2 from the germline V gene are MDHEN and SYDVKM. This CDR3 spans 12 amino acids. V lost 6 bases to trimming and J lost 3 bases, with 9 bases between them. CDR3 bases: TGTGCCAGCAGGAAGACAGTCTACGAGCAGTACTTC. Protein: CASRKTVYEQYF.

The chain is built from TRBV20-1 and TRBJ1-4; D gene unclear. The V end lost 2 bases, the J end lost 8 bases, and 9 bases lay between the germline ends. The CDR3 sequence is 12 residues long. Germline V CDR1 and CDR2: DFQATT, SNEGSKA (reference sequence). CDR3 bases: TGCAGTGCTAGATCGGCTAGAGAAAAACTGTTTTTT. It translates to CSARSAREKLFF.

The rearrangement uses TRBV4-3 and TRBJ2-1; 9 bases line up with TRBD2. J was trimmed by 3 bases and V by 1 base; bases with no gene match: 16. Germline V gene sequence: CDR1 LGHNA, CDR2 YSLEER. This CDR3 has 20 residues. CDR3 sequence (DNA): TGCGCCAGCAGCCAAGTAGCCTACCGGAAGACTAGCGGACTCTACAATGAGCAGTTCTTC. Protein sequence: CASSQVAYRKTSGLYNEQFF.

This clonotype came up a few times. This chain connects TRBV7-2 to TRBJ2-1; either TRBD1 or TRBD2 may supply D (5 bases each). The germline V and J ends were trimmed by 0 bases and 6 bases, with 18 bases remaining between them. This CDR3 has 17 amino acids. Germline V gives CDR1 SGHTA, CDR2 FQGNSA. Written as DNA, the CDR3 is TGTGCCAGCAGCTTAGCGGGGACCGGGACGGTCCTCAATGAGCAGTTCTTC. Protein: CASSLAGTGTVLNEQFF.

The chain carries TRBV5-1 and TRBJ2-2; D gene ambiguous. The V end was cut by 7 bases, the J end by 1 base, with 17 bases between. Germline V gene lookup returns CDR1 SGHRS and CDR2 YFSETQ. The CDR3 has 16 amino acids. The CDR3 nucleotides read TGCGCCAGCTCTCTTAGTCGGCAGATGAACACCGGGGAGCTGTTTTTT. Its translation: CASSLSRQMNTGELFF.

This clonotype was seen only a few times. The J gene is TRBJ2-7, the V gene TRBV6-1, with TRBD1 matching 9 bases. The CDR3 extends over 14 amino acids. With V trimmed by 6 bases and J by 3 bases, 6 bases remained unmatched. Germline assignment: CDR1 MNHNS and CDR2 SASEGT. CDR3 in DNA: TGTGCCAGCAGAACTGGACAGGGGAACTACGAGCAGTACTTC. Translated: CASRTGQGNYEQYF.

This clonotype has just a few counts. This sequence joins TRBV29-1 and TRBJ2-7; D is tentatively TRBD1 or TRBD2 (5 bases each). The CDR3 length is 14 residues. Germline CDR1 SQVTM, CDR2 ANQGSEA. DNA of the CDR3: TGCCCCTTGGGACCCGGGTCCACCTTCTACGAGCAGTACGTC. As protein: CPLGPGSTFYEQYV.

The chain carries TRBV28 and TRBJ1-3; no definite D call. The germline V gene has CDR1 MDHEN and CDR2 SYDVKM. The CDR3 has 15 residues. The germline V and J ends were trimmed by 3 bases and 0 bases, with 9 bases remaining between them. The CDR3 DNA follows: TGTGCCAGCAGTTTGGTTCGGGGCTCTGGAAACACCATATATTTT. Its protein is CASSLVRGSGNTIYF.

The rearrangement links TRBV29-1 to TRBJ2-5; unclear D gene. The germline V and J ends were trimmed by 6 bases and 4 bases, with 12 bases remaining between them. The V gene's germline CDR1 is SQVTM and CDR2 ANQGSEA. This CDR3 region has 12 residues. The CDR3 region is CSVHKGTETQYF. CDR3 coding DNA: TGCAGCGTCCACAAGGGTACAGAGACCCAGTACTTC.